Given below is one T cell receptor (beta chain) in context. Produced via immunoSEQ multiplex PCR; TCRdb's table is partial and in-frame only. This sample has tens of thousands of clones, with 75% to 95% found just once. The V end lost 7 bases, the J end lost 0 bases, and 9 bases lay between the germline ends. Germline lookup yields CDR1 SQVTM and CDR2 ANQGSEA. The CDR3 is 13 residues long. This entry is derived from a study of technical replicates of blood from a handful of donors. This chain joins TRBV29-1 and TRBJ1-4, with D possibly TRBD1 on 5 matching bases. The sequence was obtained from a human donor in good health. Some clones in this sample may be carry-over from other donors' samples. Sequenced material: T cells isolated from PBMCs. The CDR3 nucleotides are TGCAGCGCCGACAGTACAACTAATGAAAAACTGTTTTTT. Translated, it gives CSADSTTNEKLFF.